This T cell receptor beta chain was retrieved from a study of T cell changes during pregnancy in multiple sclerosis. Some clones are missing from TCRdb's copy, which holds only in-frame ones; the method was immunoSEQ multiplex PCR. The sample comprises around 31,000 clones, 70% to 90% of which are singletons, and 0.6% to 0.9% rests with the top ten. Germline lookup yields CDR1 SGHTA and CDR2 FQGNSA. The length of the CDR3 is 17 residues. The V end was cut by 4 bases, the J end by 6 bases, with 21 bases between. V usage is TRBV7-2 and J usage is TRBJ2-2, with D perhaps TRBD2 (7 bases). The receptor comes from a female donor in good health, enrolled as a control in a pregnancy study. Specimen: CD4+ T cells from peripheral blood mononuclear cells, collected in the first trimester of pregnancy. The CDR3 region is CASSSPVGGRVSGELFF. In DNA form, the CDR3 reads TGTGCCAGCAGCTCCCCGGTAGGGGGGAGGGTCTCCGGGGAGCTGTTTTTT.